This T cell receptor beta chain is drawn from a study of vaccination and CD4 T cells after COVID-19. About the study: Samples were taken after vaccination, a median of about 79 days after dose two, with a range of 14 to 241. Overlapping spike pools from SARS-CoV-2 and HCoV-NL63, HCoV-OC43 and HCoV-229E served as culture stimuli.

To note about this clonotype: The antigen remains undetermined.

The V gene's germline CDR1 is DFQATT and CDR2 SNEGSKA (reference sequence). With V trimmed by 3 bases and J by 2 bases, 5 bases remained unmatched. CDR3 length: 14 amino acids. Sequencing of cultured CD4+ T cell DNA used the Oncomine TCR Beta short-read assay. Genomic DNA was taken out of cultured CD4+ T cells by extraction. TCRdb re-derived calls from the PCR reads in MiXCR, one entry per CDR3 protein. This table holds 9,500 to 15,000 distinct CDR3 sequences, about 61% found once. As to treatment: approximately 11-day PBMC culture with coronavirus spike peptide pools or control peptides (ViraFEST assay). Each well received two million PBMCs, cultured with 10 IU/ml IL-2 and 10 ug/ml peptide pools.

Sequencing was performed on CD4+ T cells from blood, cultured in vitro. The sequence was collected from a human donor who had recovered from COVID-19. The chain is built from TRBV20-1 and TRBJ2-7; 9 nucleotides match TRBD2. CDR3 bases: TGCAGTGCTAGCATAGCGGGAGCAACCTACGAGCAGTACTTC. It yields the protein CSASIAGATYEQYF.